This TCR beta chain was captured by sequencing in a study of T cells in women clearing cervical HPV infection (dated by TCRdb to the late 2010s). For the study in its entirety: The cases were 20 to 25 women with histologically confirmed HPV16-related CIN3 or worse, and 2 of those women had invasive cancers. Since only a few of the women had HLA typing available, the possibility that HLA type was acting as a confounder could not be ruled out. The 20 to 25 controls were women who cleared a single incident HPV16 infection within 12 months without developing precancer or cancer. Cases were matched to controls by age within five years and by the year the sample was collected. Cases had a median age of around 32 years and controls had a median age of around 40, with no significant differences in baseline characteristics. Blood from cases was collected at the visit at which the lesion was first identified, whereas blood from controls was collected once infection was no longer detected. An exploratory proof-of-principle case-control study, nested within the Guanacaste HPV Natural History Study in Costa Rica, was conducted to compare TCR repertoires across cervical HPV16 outcomes. In the parent cohort, 10,000 to 11,000 women aged 18 or older were enrolled in Guanacaste, Costa Rica, during about 1993 to 1995 and then followed for seven years. Quality controls consisted of five blinded duplicates per group, for a total of around 60 samples made up of 50 participants and around ten replicates. For cases, the median interval between lesion detection and blood sampling was about 150 days, with an interquartile range of roughly 80 to 200 days. Study-level results and caveats: TRBV6-7 relative abundance was lower in cases than in controls (around 0.11% versus 0.16%; Bonferroni P = 0.0008). Cases were distinguished from controls with an estimated AUC of approximately 0.79 by random forest classifiers combining richness and V gene abundances. Because the number of T cells per sample was unknown, the richness differences could reflect varying T-cell content rather than repertoire biology. Whether associations preceded infection or resulted from infection could not be shown with the cross-sectional design, and effector/memory subsets and HPV-specific T cells were not isolated. Significantly higher TCR repertoire richness was observed in CIN3+ cases than in controls across sequencing depths, whereas no difference in evenness was found.

The CDR3 contains 17 residues, cysteine and phenylalanine counted. Only the CDR3 bases that were read are kept: 42 of them, in frame from base 1. CDR1 is given as KGHSH and CDR2 as LQKENI, both from the germline V gene. At the junction V is shortened by 2 bases and J by 7 bases; bases outside the gene matches: 11. Every participant had a single incident cervical HPV16 infection, and women with prevalent HPV16 infections were excluded. Cervical HPV DNA was detected by MY09/MY11 PCR, and genotyping was performed by dot-blot hybridization. Fifteen mL of heparinized blood was centrifuged, after which the buffy coat was aliquoted, frozen at -30 degrees C, and then stored at -80 degrees C. QIAGEN kits were used to extract genomic DNA from the buffy coat specimens. Notes on this clone: The specificity of this receptor is unknown. The read is 3 residues too short to cover the CDR3 end, so that end is filled in from the germline J gene.

The immunoSEQ assay used multiplex PCR to amplify TCR beta CDR3 regions from an average of around 1.2 ug of genomic DNA per sample. The assay corrected primer bias using a complete synthetic TCR repertoire to establish an amplification baseline. The amplicons were sequenced using the Illumina platform. In the original analysis: Error correction of the sequences involved clustering with frequency ratios plus a modified nearest-neighbor algorithm, after which the sequences were analyzed in the immunoSEQ Analyzer using IMGT gene definitions. At each rarefaction depth, TCR richness and evenness were averaged across 20 rarefaction repeats, and any sample with fewer sequences than the depth was left out. V, D and J gene relative abundances were compared between groups with Wilcoxon rank sum tests, applying FDR correction. For the blinded duplicates, the intraclass correlation was about 96% for TCR richness and averaged about 76% across roughly 72 gene segments. TCRdb limited this immuneACCESS table to in-frame rearrangements with V and J called. A share of clones is missing; checked studies link under half to unresolved V genes, and the rest is unexplained. V, J and clone size derive from that table, while D and trimming were established from the DNA sequence. The sample table records around 31,000 clones. In total, the top ten clones hold about 3.1% of the sample.

The TCR comes from a woman between 18 and 70 years old with a cervical HPV16 infection that either progressed to CIN3+ or cleared (not recorded which). Sequenced: blood buffy coat. Recombination connected TRBV18 to TRBJ1-5, with 10 middle bases fitting TRBD1. Here the CDR3 is given as CASSPRQGASGYQPQHF. CDR3 bases read: TGTGCCAGCTCACCAAGACAGGGGGCGAGCGGGTACCAGCCC.